This T cell receptor beta chain was identified during a study of control samples from healthy donors and cancer patients. Generated by immunoSEQ multiplex PCR, the TCRdb table keeps only in-frame clones and is missing some. The sample records a few hundred thousand clones, 75% to 95% being singletons. The CDR3 runs 16 residues. Looked up from germline, CDR1 is WNHNN and CDR2 is SYGVQD (reference sequence). With 9 bases clipped from V and 10 bases from J, the junction kept 15 bases outside the gene matches. The material sequenced was PBMCs. This TCR was sampled from a man aged 40-50 years with head and neck cancer. The chain has TRBV10-1 and TRBJ2-1; 13 nucleotides align to TRBD2. CDR3 in DNA: TGCGCCAGTTCCACGTCGGGACTAGCGGGGATCAGGGAGCAGTTCTTC. This encodes CASSTSGLAGIREQFF.